This passage covers 13 T cell receptor beta chains from one sample sequenced in a study of cytotoxic CD8 clonotypes in ibrutinib-treated CLL. The assay was immunoSEQ multiplex PCR, and TCRdb's table has in-frame clones only and misses some. The sample has tens of thousands of clones, approximately 67% seen once. The sequences come from PBMCs, collected at disease progression, from a patient treated with ibrutinib. The source of these receptors is a human donor with chronic lymphocytic leukemia.

The chain has TRBV27 and TRBJ1-6; D is ambiguous. CDR1 and CDR2 (germline): MNHEY, SMNVEV (reference sequence). V was trimmed by 6 bases and J by 8 bases, leaving 17 bases between them. This CDR3 has 15 residues. CDR3 sequence: CASSLRAGRDSPLHF. The DNA of the CDR3 is TGTGCCAGCAGCTTACGGGCAGGCCGCGATTCACCCCTCCACTTT.

The chain carries TRBV6-1 and TRBJ2-5; unclear D gene. Germline V gives CDR1 MNHNS, CDR2 SASEGT. CDR3 length: 14 amino acids. V was clipped by 4 bases and J by 5 bases, with 14 bases between them. The CDR3 region is CASSVDVMEETQYF. CDR3 in DNA: TGTGCCAGCAGTGTTGACGTCATGGAGGAGACCCAGTACTTC.

This clone was observed a few times. This chain uses TRBV5-1 with TRBJ1-2, with 10 nucleotides matching TRBD1. Per the germline V gene, CDR1 is SGHRS and CDR2 is YFSETQ. Trimming cost V 4 bases and J 3 bases; bases outside gene matches: 3. The CDR3 has 14 amino acids. For the CDR3, the DNA is TGCGCCAGCAGCCTAGGGACAGGGGACTATGGCTACACCTTC. It encodes CASSLGTGDYGYTF.

V usage is TRBV7-8 and J usage is TRBJ2-7; 7 bases are a match to TRBD1. This CDR3 has 15 residues. J was trimmed by 4 bases and V by 5 bases; bases with no gene match: 11. Germline V lookup: CDR1 SGHVS, CDR2 FQNEAQ. The CDR3: CASSTTGAGLYEQYF. The CDR3, as DNA: TGTGCCAGCAGCACTACAGGGGCAGGTCTTTACGAGCAGTACTTC.

V gene TRBV19 combines with J gene TRBJ1-5, with D uncertain. The germline gives CDR1 LNHDA, CDR2 SQIVND (reference sequence). The CDR3 has 13 residues. Trimming took off 2 bases at V and 4 bases at J, with 6 bases between the two ends. The CDR3 nucleotides read TGTGCCAGTAGTATATTGGAGAATCAGCCCCAGCATTTT. Protein product: CASSILENQPQHF.

This chain links TRBV6-5 with TRBJ1-5; tentatively, D is TRBD1 (5 bases). V dropped 0 bases and J dropped 16 bases, with 22 bases sitting between them. This CDR3 has 15 amino acids. Per germline, CDR1 MNHEY and CDR2 SVGAGI. In DNA form, the CDR3 reads TGTGCCAGCAGTTACTCACGGGGAAGAGGGGATCCAGAACATTTT. This encodes CASSYSRGRGDPEHF.

The rearrangement uses TRBV5-1 and TRBJ2-7, with a tentative D call TRBD2 (5 bases). Germline V lookup: CDR1 SGHRS, CDR2 YFSETQ. The CDR3 is 14 amino acids. The V end lost 4 bases, the J end lost 2 bases, and 13 bases lay between the germline ends. The CDR3 region has the DNA TGCGCCAGCAGCCTTTCAAGCGGACCCTACGAGCAGTACTTC. It specifies CASSLSSGPYEQYF.

The chain combines TRBV10-3 with TRBJ2-3; D is ambiguous. The V gene lost 10 bases and the J gene lost 0 bases, with 17 bases spanning the gap. CDR1 is ENHRY and CDR2 is SYGVKD in the germline V gene. The CDR3 consists of 15 residues. The CDR3 is CATQVSGTSTDTQYF. For the CDR3, the DNA is TGTGCCACCCAAGTATCGGGCACTAGCACAGATACGCAGTATTTT.

The rearrangement uses TRBV19 and TRBJ2-3; TRBD2 matches at 9 bases. The germline V gene has CDR1 LNHDA and CDR2 SQIVND (reference sequence). The V gene end was trimmed by 7 bases and the J gene end by 2 bases; junction bases not matched to a gene: 7. The CDR3 sequence is 15 residues long. CDR3 sequence (DNA): TGTGCCAGTAAAACCGGGACTAGCAACACAGATACGCAGTATTTT. Translation: CASKTGTSNTDTQYF.

V and J are TRBV5-1 and TRBJ1-1; D is uncertain. Trimming took 0 bases from V and 7 from J, leaving 13 bases between them. Germline CDR1 and CDR2: SGHRS and YFSETQ. The CDR3 is made up of 14 amino acids. In DNA form, the CDR3 reads TGCGCCAGCAGCTTGGACGGCGGCAGCCTTGAAGCTTTCTTT. Encoded protein: CASSLDGGSLEAFF.

In its sample, this clone was seen a few times. CDR3 protein: CASSPRQGNTGELFF. The CDR3 nucleotides are TGTGCCAGCAGTCCGAGACAGGGAAACACCGGGGAGCTGTTTTTT. This chain uses TRBV6-1 with TRBJ2-2; 7 bases match TRBD1. The CDR3 is 15 residues long. V shed 5 bases, J shed 2 bases, and the junction held 5 bases outside the gene matches. Germline CDR1 and CDR2: MNHNS and SASEGT.

The chain carries TRBV7-9 and TRBJ1-6, with D unresolved. Germline V lookup: CDR1 SEHNR, CDR2 FQNEAQ (reference sequence). The CDR3 spans 14 residues. Trimming stripped 0 bases from V and 9 bases from J, with 9 bases between. CDR3 DNA sequence: TGTGCCAGCAGCTTAGCTGGGGTCGGTTCACCCCTCCACTTT. Protein product: CASSLAGVGSPLHF.

The chain links TRBV30 to TRBJ1-1, with TRBD1 as a possible D gene (6 bases). In germline, CDR1 is GTSNPN, CDR2 SVGIG (reference sequence). This CDR3 comprises 12 residues. Trimming cost V 2 bases and J 8 bases, with 12 bases left between them. CDR3 nucleotide sequence: TGTGCCTGGAGTATGGGGACAAGGGAAGCTTTCTTT. Residues: CAWSMGTREAFF.